A selection of T cell receptor beta chains follows, all from one sample in a study of T-cell reconstitution after alpha-beta-depleted transplantation in children. TCRdb independently ran MiXCR on the PCR reads; one entry per CDR3 protein. This repertoire shows 300,000 to 350,000 distinct CDR3 sequences, 23% found once; its top ten account for about 10%. Sample: PBMCs, mostly from graft donor cells, taken 180 days after TCRalphabeta/CD19-depleted stem cell transplant. The receptors shown here come from a male patient younger than 18 who had a stem cell transplant for acute lymphoblastic leukemia, so the T cells may come from the graft donor. The CDR3 runs from the conserved cysteine through the conserved F or W. D genes are given only for firm matches. Clone size is stated in some rows and not others, as once, few, many or a class when expanded.

J: TRBJ1-2; D: TRBD1; V: TRBV2; size: -; CDR3: CASSGRDRSPGYTF; DNA: TGTGCCAGCAGCGGCCGGGACAGGAGCCCAGGCTACACCTTC
J: TRBJ2-5; D: TRBD2; V: TRBV12-3/TRBV12-4; size: many; CDR3: CASSKPRLAGGQETQYF; DNA: TGTGCCAGCAGCAAACCCCGACTAGCGGGAGGACAAGAGACCCAGTACTTC
J: TRBJ1-1; D: -; V: TRBV29-1; size: few; CDR3: CSVELLNTEAFF; DNA: TGCAGCGTTGAGCTACTTAACACTGAAGCTTTCTTT
J: TRBJ2-1; D: TRBD2; V: TRBV7-8; size: few; CDR3: CASSPLGLAGLNEQFF; DNA: TGTGCCAGCAGCCCCCTAGGTCTAGCGGGTCTCAATGAGCAGTTCTTC
J: TRBJ2-1; D: TRBD2; V: TRBV24-1; size: once; CDR3: CATSDQREGPFNEQFF; DNA: TGTGCCACCAGTGACCAGCGGGAGGGCCCGTTTAATGAGCAGTTCTTC
J: TRBJ2-2; D: -; V: TRBV9; size: few; CDR3: CASSVEDWMGELFF; DNA: TGTGCCAGCAGCGTAGAGGACTGGATGGGGGAGCTGTTTTTT
J: TRBJ2-2; D: -; V: TRBV6-5; size: -; CDR3: CASSYASQGGSTGELFF; DNA: TGTGCCAGCAGTTACGCTTCACAGGGTGGGAGCACCGGGGAGCTGTTTTTT
J: TRBJ2-1; D: TRBD2; V: TRBV5-4; size: few; CDR3: CASSLGVGLGVYNEQFF; DNA: TGTGCCAGCAGCTTGGGGGTCGGACTAGGGGTTTACAATGAGCAGTTCTTC
J: TRBJ2-6; D: -; V: TRBV5-1; size: few; CDR3: CASSLEAWPSGANVLTF; DNA: TGCGCCAGCAGCTTGGAGGCTTGGCCCTCTGGGGCCAACGTCCTGACTTTC
J: TRBJ2-6; D: -; V: TRBV5-1; size: few; CDR3: CASSLGQFRSGANVLTF; DNA: TGCGCCAGCAGCTTGGGGCAGTTCCGCTCTGGGGCCAACGTCCTGACTTTC
J: TRBJ2-7; D: -; V: TRBV29-1; size: -; CDR3: CSVETGHPFYEQYF; DNA: TGCAGCGTTGAGACGGGACACCCATTCTACGAGCAGTACTTC
J: TRBJ2-4; D: -; V: TRBV20-1; size: -; CDR3: CSAPGPAKNIQYF; DNA: TGCAGTGCCCCTGGACCGGCCAAAAACATTCAGTACTTC
J: TRBJ2-7; D: -; V: TRBV6-1; size: -; CDR3: CASRSVRVYEQYF; DNA: TGTGCCAGCAGATCAGTTCGGGTCTACGAGCAGTACTTC
J: TRBJ2-1; D: TRBD2; V: TRBV5-1; size: -; CDR3: CASSLPGLAVYNEQFF; DNA: TGCGCCAGCAGCTTACCGGGACTAGCGGTATACAATGAGCAGTTCTTC
J: TRBJ2-7; D: -; V: TRBV7-9; size: few; CDR3: CASSLDSWTASAYEQYF; DNA: TGTGCCAGCAGCTTAGATTCCTGGACTGCTAGCGCCTACGAGCAGTACTTC
J: TRBJ2-7; D: -; V: TRBV12-3/TRBV12-4; size: -; CDR3: CASRRSRDFTEQYF; DNA: TGTGCCAGCAGGCGAAGCAGGGACTTTACCGAGCAGTACTTC
J: TRBJ2-5; D: TRBD1; V: TRBV9; size: -; CDR3: CASSVWDRVQETQYF; DNA: TGTGCCAGCAGCGTCTGGGACAGGGTTCAAGAGACCCAGTACTTC
J: TRBJ2-3; D: TRBD2; V: TRBV12-3/TRBV12-4; size: once; CDR3: CACRPSGATSADTQYF; DNA: TGTGCCTGCAGACCTAGCGGTGCGACTAGCGCAGATACGCAGTATTTT
J: TRBJ1-1; D: TRBD1; V: TRBV9; size: few; CDR3: CASSVDPTGGNTEAFF; DNA: TGTGCCAGCAGCGTAGATCCCACAGGGGGGAACACTGAAGCTTTCTTT
J: TRBJ2-7; D: -; V: TRBV20-1; size: many; CDR3: CSARDREDLGINYEQYF; DNA: TGCAGTGCTAGAGATAGGGAGGATCTAGGGATAAACTACGAGCAGTACTTC
J: TRBJ2-3; D: TRBD2; V: TRBV9; size: -; CDR3: CASSTPLAGGGDTQYF; DNA: TGTGCCAGCAGCACCCCACTAGCGGGAGGGGGCGATACGCAGTATTTT
J: TRBJ2-7; D: -; V: TRBV5-1; size: -; CDR3: CASSLGPSEGSYEQYF; DNA: TGCGCCAGCAGCTTGGGCCCCTCGGAGGGCTCCTACGAGCAGTACTTC
J: TRBJ2-7; D: -; V: TRBV2; size: -; CDR3: CASSRAGLSYEQYF; DNA: TGTGCCAGCAGTCGAGCGGGTCTCTCCTACGAGCAGTACTTC
J: TRBJ2-1; D: TRBD2; V: TRBV20-1; size: -; CDR3: CSALAGIYNEQFF; DNA: TGCAGTGCTTTAGCGGGGATTTACAATGAGCAGTTCTTC
J: TRBJ2-7; D: -; V: TRBV4-1; size: -; CDR3: CASSQEFGYEQYF; DNA: TGCGCCAGCAGCCAAGAATTTGGGTACGAGCAGTACTTC
J: TRBJ2-1; D: -; V: TRBV20-1; size: few; CDR3: CSARDRTRVFDEQFF; DNA: TGCAGTGCTAGAGATCGGACGAGAGTATTCGATGAGCAGTTCTTC
J: TRBJ2-5; D: -; V: TRBV6-1; size: few; CDR3: CASSPWDGVQETQYF; DNA: TGTGCCAGCAGCCCCTGGGATGGGGTTCAAGAGACCCAGTACTTC
J: TRBJ2-7; D: -; V: TRBV4-1; size: many; CDR3: CASSQVPAAAYEQYF; DNA: TGCGCCAGCAGCCAAGTACCGGCAGCAGCCTACGAGCAGTACTTC
J: TRBJ1-2; D: TRBD1; V: TRBV9; size: -; CDR3: CASSAYRGGYGYTF; DNA: TGTGCCAGCAGCGCTTACAGGGGCGGCTATGGCTACACCTTC
J: TRBJ2-5; D: TRBD1; V: TRBV4-1; size: -; CDR3: CASSFGSGQGYQYF; DNA: TGCGCCAGCAGTTTCGGAAGCGGACAGGGTTACCAGTACTTC
J: TRBJ2-7; D: TRBD1; V: TRBV4-1; size: -; CDR3: CASSQSGQAAYEQYF; DNA: TGCGCCAGCAGCCAGTCGGGACAGGCAGCCTACGAGCAGTACTTC
J: TRBJ2-7; D: -; V: TRBV5-8; size: few; CDR3: CASSLGSGLAYYEQYF; DNA: TGTGCCAGCAGCTTGGGTTCGGGCCTCGCCTACTACGAGCAGTACTTC
J: TRBJ2-4; D: TRBD1; V: TRBV15; size: -; CDR3: CATSRDLTGGYIQYF; DNA: TGTGCCACCAGCAGAGATCTCACAGGGGGTTACATTCAGTACTTC
J: TRBJ2-5; D: -; V: TRBV12-3/TRBV12-4; size: many; CDR3: CASSLGPTQYF; DNA: TGTGCCAGCAGTTTAGGGCCGACCCAGTACTTC
J: TRBJ2-1; D: TRBD2; V: TRBV12-3/TRBV12-4; size: many; CDR3: CASSFQREGDEQFF; DNA: TGTGCCAGCAGTTTTCAGCGGGAGGGCGATGAGCAGTTCTTC
J: TRBJ2-7; D: -; V: TRBV11-3; size: once; CDR3: CASSLDHSVYSYEQYF; DNA: TGTGCCAGCAGCTTAGATCATAGCGTCTACTCCTACGAGCAGTACTTC
J: TRBJ2-1; D: TRBD2; V: TRBV5-1; size: many; CDR3: CASSLAVGLAVNEQFF; DNA: TGCGCCAGCAGCTTGGCCGTGGGACTAGCGGTTAATGAGCAGTTCTTC
J: TRBJ2-3; D: TRBD2; V: TRBV28; size: -; CDR3: CASSLGGRAKDTQYF; DNA: TGTGCCAGCAGTTTAGGGGGGAGGGCCAAAGATACGCAGTATTTT
J: TRBJ1-6; D: -; V: TRBV20-1; size: -; CDR3: CSARPIPSYNSPLHF; DNA: TGCAGTGCTAGACCCATTCCCTCCTATAATTCACCCCTCCACTTT
J: TRBJ2-3; D: -; V: TRBV20-1; size: few; CDR3: CSARGQTTTDTQYF; DNA: TGCAGTGCTAGAGGTCAGACAACCACAGATACGCAGTATTTT
J: TRBJ1-5; D: -; V: TRBV3-1; size: few; CDR3: CASSQDAVPFNQPQHF; DNA: TGTGCCAGCAGCCAAGATGCAGTCCCCTTCAATCAGCCCCAGCATTTT
J: TRBJ2-5; D: -; V: TRBV4-1; size: once; CDR3: CASSHPVGREETQYF; DNA: TGCGCCAGCAGCCACCCGGTGGGGCGGGAAGAGACCCAGTACTTC
J: TRBJ2-4; D: -; V: TRBV15; size: -; CDR3: CATSRKDYLAKNIQYF; DNA: TGTGCCACCAGCAGGAAGGACTACCTAGCCAAAAACATTCAGTACTTC
J: TRBJ2-1; D: -; V: TRBV4-2; size: -; CDR3: CASSQDSRLEQFF; DNA: TGTGCCAGCAGCCAAGATTCTCGACTAGAGCAGTTCTTC
J: TRBJ2-7; D: TRBD2; V: TRBV3-1; size: -; CDR3: CANRLAARSSYEQYF; DNA: TGTGCCAACAGACTAGCGGCCAGGAGCTCCTACGAGCAGTACTTC
J: TRBJ2-2; D: TRBD1; V: TRBV4-2; size: -; CDR3: CASSLWTGVNTGELFF; DNA: TGTGCCAGCAGCCTCTGGACAGGAGTTAACACCGGGGAGCTGTTTTTT
J: TRBJ2-1; D: TRBD2; V: TRBV4-1; size: -; CDR3: CASSQDSGIPYNEQFF; DNA: TGCGCCAGCAGCCAAGACAGCGGGATCCCCTACAATGAGCAGTTCTTC
J: TRBJ2-1; D: TRBD1; V: TRBV9; size: -; CDR3: CASSVGQGNNEQFF; DNA: TGTGCCAGCAGCGTGGGACAGGGGAACAATGAGCAGTTCTTC
J: TRBJ2-1; D: TRBD2; V: TRBV24-1; size: few; CDR3: CATSLAGVSYNEQFF; DNA: TGTGCCACCAGCCTAGCGGGTGTTAGCTACAATGAGCAGTTCTTC
J: TRBJ2-4; D: -; V: TRBV12-3/TRBV12-4; size: -; CDR3: CASSLPRMAKNIQYF; DNA: TGTGCCAGCAGTTTACCCCGGATGGCCAAAAACATTCAGTACTTC
J: TRBJ2-1; D: -; V: TRBV24-1; size: -; CDR3: CATRPGEGNEQFF; DNA: TGTGCCACCAGACCAGGAGAGGGTAATGAGCAGTTCTTC
J: TRBJ2-1; D: TRBD2; V: TRBV4-2; size: -; CDR3: CASSQVDSPGLGTNEQFF; DNA: TGTGCCAGCAGCCAAGTGGATTCCCCCGGACTAGGTACCAATGAGCAGTTCTTC
J: TRBJ2-1; D: -; V: TRBV10-3; size: few; CDR3: CAISEIRGIGGYEQFF; DNA: TGTGCCATCAGTGAGATCCGCGGGATAGGCGGTTATGAGCAGTTCTTC
J: TRBJ2-1; D: TRBD2; V: TRBV7-9; size: many; CDR3: CASRQGLAGGAWYEQFF; DNA: TGTGCCAGCCGACAGGGACTAGCGGGAGGCGCGTGGTATGAGCAGTTCTTC
J: TRBJ2-1; D: -; V: TRBV12-3/TRBV12-4; size: -; CDR3: CASSLAGLQGGNEQFF; DNA: TGTGCCAGCAGTTTAGCCGGACTACAAGGGGGCAATGAGCAGTTCTTC